This TCR beta chain was recovered during a study of blood T cells in healthy people across ages. Whole-study context: Capturing about one barcoded beta molecule per two T cells was achieved by template switching.

To note about this clonotype: The antigen is undetermined. An end of the junction does not agree with germline; a read error may underlie this.

Notes on the study in general: As naive T cell percentage varied, TCR beta diversity correlated strongly with it. Calculation of diversity from one million T cells yielded estimates considered to be underestimates.

Through a sample-barcoded 5' primer and a J-beta primer mix, a second PCR was run for roughly 7 to 11 cycles. TCRdb analysed the 5' RACE reads with MiXCR anew, one entry per CDR3 protein. The sample includes about 900,000 distinct CDR3 sequences, roughly 52% seen only once; the top ten take 13%. Each donor gave 9.5 to 10 milliliters of peripheral blood. The sample comprised blood. The sequence was obtained from a man younger than 45 in good health.

As DNA, the CDR3 is TGCGCCAGCAGCCAAGATCCGGCGGGGCAGGTGGCCTATGAGCAGTACTTC. This translates into CASSQDPAGQVAYEQYF. J is TRBJ2-7 and V is TRBV4-1; D may be TRBD2 (6 bases). This CDR3 is built from 17 residues. Germline V gene sequence: CDR1 MGHRA, CDR2 YSYEKL.